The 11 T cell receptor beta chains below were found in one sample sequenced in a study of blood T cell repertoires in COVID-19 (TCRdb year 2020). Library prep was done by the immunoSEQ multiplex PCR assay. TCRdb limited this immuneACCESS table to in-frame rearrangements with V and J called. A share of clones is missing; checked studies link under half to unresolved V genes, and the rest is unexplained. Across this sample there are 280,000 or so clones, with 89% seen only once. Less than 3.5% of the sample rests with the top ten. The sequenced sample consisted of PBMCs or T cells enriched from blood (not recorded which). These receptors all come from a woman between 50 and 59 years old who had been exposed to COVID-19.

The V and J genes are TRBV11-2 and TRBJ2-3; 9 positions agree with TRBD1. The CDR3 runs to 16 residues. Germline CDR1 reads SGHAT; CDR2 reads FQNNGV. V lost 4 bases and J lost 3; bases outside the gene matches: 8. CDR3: CASSSLVGTGTDTQYF. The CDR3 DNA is TGTGCCAGCAGCTCCCTGGTCGGGACAGGGACAGATACGCAGTATTTT.

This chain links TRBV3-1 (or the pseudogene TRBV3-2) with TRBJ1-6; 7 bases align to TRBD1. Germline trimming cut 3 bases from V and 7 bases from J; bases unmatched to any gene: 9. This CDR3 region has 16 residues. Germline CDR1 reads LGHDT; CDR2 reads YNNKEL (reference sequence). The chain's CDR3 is CASSHGQAGSNSPLHF. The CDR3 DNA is TGTGCCAGCAGCCACGGACAGGCGGGTTCGAATTCACCCCTCCACTTT.

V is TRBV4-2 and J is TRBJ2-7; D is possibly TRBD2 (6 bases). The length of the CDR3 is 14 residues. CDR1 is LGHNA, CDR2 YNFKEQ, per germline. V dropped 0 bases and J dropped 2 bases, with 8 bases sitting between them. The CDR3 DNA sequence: TGTGCCAGCAGCCAAGAAGTAGCGGCCTACGAGCAGTACTTC. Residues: CASSQEVAAYEQYF.

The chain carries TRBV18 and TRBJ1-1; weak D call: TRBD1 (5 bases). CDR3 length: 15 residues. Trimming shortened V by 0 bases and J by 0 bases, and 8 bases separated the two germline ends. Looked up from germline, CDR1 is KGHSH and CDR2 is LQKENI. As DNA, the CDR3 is TGTGCCAGCTCACCACCGCGGGGGGTGAACACTGAAGCTTTCTTT. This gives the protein CASSPPRGVNTEAFF.

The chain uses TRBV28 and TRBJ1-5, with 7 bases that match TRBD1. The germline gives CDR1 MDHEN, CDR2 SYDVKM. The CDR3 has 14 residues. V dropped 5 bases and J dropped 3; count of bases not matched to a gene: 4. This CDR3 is CASSRQGLNQPQHF. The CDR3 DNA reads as TGTGCCAGCAGTAGACAGGGCCTCAATCAGCCCCAGCATTTT.

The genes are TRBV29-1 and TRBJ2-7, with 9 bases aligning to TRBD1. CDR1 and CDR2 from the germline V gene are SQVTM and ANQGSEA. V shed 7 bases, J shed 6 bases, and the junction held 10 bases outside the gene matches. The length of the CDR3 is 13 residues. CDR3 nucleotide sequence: TGCAGCGCGAGAACAGGGGGCGCGGGCGAGCAGTACTTC. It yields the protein CSARTGGAGEQYF.

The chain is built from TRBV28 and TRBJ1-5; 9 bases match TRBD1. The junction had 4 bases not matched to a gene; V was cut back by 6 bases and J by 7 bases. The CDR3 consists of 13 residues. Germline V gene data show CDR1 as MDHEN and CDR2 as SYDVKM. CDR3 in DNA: TGTGCCAGCAGCGGACAGGGGAGGCAGCCCCAGCATTTT. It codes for CASSGQGRQPQHF.

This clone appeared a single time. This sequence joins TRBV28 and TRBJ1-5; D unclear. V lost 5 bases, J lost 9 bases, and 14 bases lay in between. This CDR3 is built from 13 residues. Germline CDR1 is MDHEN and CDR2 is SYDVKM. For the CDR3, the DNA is TGTGCCAGCAGTCCTGACTCAGTCAGGCCCCAGCATTTT. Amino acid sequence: CASSPDSVRPQHF.

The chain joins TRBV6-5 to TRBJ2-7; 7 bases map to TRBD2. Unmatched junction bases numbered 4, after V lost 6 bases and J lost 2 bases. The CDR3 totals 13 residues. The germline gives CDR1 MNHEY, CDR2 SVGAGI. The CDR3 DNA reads TGTGCCAGCAGGTTTGGGGGGGCCTACGAGCAGTACTTC. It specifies CASRFGGAYEQYF.

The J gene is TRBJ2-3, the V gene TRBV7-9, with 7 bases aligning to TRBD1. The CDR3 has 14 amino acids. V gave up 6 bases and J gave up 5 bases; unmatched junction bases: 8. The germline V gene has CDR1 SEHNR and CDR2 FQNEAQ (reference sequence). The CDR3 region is CASSPGTVEDTQYF. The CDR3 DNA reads TGTGCCAGCAGTCCAGGGACAGTCGAAGATACGCAGTATTTT.

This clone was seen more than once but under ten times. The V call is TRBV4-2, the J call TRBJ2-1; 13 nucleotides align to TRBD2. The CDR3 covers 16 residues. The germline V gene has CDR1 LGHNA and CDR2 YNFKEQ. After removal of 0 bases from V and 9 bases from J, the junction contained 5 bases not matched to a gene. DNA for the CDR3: TGTGCCAGCAGCCAAGATACACTAGCGGGGGGGCCTGAGCAGTTCTTC. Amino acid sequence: CASSQDTLAGGPEQFF.